The 15 T cell receptor beta chains listed next were all sequenced from one sample in a study of T cell changes during pregnancy in multiple sclerosis. Assay used: immunoSEQ multiplex PCR; TCRdb lists only in-frame clones, some missing. The sample records 30,000 or so clones, 89% being singletons. Specimen: CD4+ T cells from peripheral blood mononuclear cells, collected in the second trimester of pregnancy. All receptors come from a female donor with multiple sclerosis, enrolled in a pregnancy study.

The CDR3 sequence: CASSPLGSMNTEAFF. In DNA, the CDR3 is TGCGCCAGCAGCCCCCTAGGCAGTATGAACACTGAAGCTTTCTTT. The chain has TRBV5-1 and TRBJ1-1; D is unresolved. The CDR3 is 15 residues long. The germline CDR1 and CDR2 sequences are SGHRS and YFSETQ. The germline V and J ends were trimmed by 4 bases and 0 bases, with 13 bases remaining between them.

The chain combines TRBV5-4 with TRBJ2-3, with a possible D match to TRBD1 (5 bases). CDR3 length: 13 residues. Germline CDR1 and CDR2: SGHNT and YYREEE (reference sequence). Deletions cut 4 bases from V and 2 bases from J, with 8 bases between. CDR3: CASSVGPTDTQYF. CDR3 bases: TGTGCCAGCAGCGTGGGGCCCACAGATACGCAGTATTTT.

This chain connects TRBV11-3 to TRBJ2-1; TRBD1 matches 12 bases. Looked up from germline, CDR1 is SGHNT and CDR2 is YENEEA. V dropped 4 bases and J dropped 9; count of bases not matched to a gene: 4. The CDR3 totals 14 residues. CDR3 nucleotide sequence: TGTGCCAGCAGCTCCGGGACAGGGGGCATTGAGCAGTTCTTC. This translates into CASSSGTGGIEQFF. The whole variable domain, remainder taken from reference TRBV11-3 and TRBJ2-1, is EAGVVQSPRYKIIEKKQPVAFWCNPISGHNTLYWYLQNLGQGPELLIRYENEEAVDDSQLPKDRFSAERLKGVDSTLKIQPAELGDSAVYLCASSSGTGGIEQFFGPGTRLTVL.

This rearrangement joins TRBV4-3 to TRBJ1-6; tentative D call: TRBD1 (6 bases). Germline V gene sequence: CDR1 LGHNA, CDR2 YSLEER. This CDR3 is built from 15 residues. V dropped 0 bases and J dropped 10 bases, with 13 bases sitting between them. This chain's CDR3 is CASSQDGQGNSPLHF. DNA of the CDR3: TGCGCCAGCAGCCAAGATGGCCAGGGGAACTCACCCCTCCACTTT.

The genes are TRBV5-8 and TRBJ1-5, with TRBD1 identical over 7 bases. CDR1 is SGHTS, CDR2 YDEGEE, per germline. Trimming removed 0 bases from V and 4 bases from J; junction bases left unmatched: 4. The CDR3 sequence is 15 residues long. CDR3 sequence: CASSLGDRQNQPQHF. The DNA for the CDR3 is TGTGCCAGCAGCTTGGGGGACAGACAGAATCAGCCCCAGCATTTT.

This clone was observed a handful of times. The rearrangement links TRBV25-1 to TRBJ1-2; D is undetermined. Looked up from germline, CDR1 is MGHDK and CDR2 is SYGVNS. V lost 5 bases to trimming and J lost 8 bases, with 15 bases between them. The CDR3 sequence is 13 residues long. The CDR3: CASSHGSGSGYTF. In DNA form, the CDR3 reads TGTGCCAGCAGTCATGGGTCGGGGTCGGGCTACACCTTC.

V gene TRBV30 combines with J gene TRBJ1-5; D is possibly TRBD1 (5 bases). The CDR3 extends over 14 amino acids. The ends were cut back, 0 bases at V and 5 bases at J, with 11 bases in the middle. Looked up from germline, CDR1 is GTSNPN and CDR2 is SVGIG (reference sequence). Here the CDR3 reads CAWSVRGGDQPQHF. The CDR3, as DNA: TGTGCCTGGAGTGTACGGGGGGGGGATCAGCCCCAGCATTTT.

V gene TRBV6-5 combines with J gene TRBJ2-1; D unclear. This CDR3 region has 15 residues. Per the germline V gene, CDR1 is MNHEY and CDR2 is SVGAGI. Deletions cut 2 bases from V and 2 bases from J, with 10 bases between. CDR3 nucleotide sequence: TGTGCCAGCAGTTACCGGTCACTAACCTACAATGAGCAGTTCTTC. Protein sequence: CASSYRSLTYNEQFF.

The chain has TRBV11-2 and TRBJ2-5, with 8 bases that match TRBD1. There are 14 residues in the CDR3. Germline V gene data show CDR1 as SGHAT and CDR2 as FQNNGV. V was pared by 3 bases and J by 2 bases, with 2 bases of the junction left unmatched. CDR3 sequence: CASSLNRGQETQYF. In nucleotides, the CDR3 is TGTGCCAGCAGCTTGAACAGGGGGCAAGAGACCCAGTACTTC.

The V and J genes are TRBV6-1 and TRBJ2-1, with TRBD1 matching 8 bases. V lost 5 bases, J lost 9 bases, and 6 bases stayed unmatched. CDR3 size: 13 residues. CDR1 MNHNS and CDR2 SASEGT come from the germline V gene. The CDR3: CASSRQGLGEQFF. For the CDR3, the DNA is TGTGCCAGCAGTAGACAGGGGTTGGGTGAGCAGTTCTTC.

Notes on this clone: A junction end diverges from the germline sequence, so it may reflect a read error. The chain employs TRBV7-7 and TRBJ2-1, with 10 bases matching TRBD1. The germline V gene has CDR1 SSHAT and CDR2 FNYEAQ (reference sequence). This CDR3 is built from 15 residues. CDR3 residues: CASSAGQGDYNEQFF. DNA for the CDR3: TGTGCTAGCAGCGCCGGACAGGGGGACTACAATGAGCAGTTCTTC.

The gene calls are TRBV6-5 and TRBJ1-4, with 9 bases fitting TRBD1. CDR1 MNHEY and CDR2 SVGAGI come from the germline V gene. Trimming cost V 6 bases and J 4 bases; bases outside gene matches: 6. This CDR3 has 15 amino acids. CDR3 sequence: CASRLQGAHNEKLFF. The CDR3 DNA reads as TGTGCCAGCAGATTACAGGGGGCTCATAATGAAAAACTGTTTTTT.

V usage is TRBV2 and J usage is TRBJ2-3, with TRBD2 as a possible D gene (7 bases). CDR1 is SNHLY, CDR2 FYNNEI, per germline. V lost 11 bases to trimming and J lost 3 bases, with 18 bases between them. The CDR3 sequence is 14 residues long. The CDR3 loop is CAQGGASRTDTQYF. CDR3 DNA sequence: TGTGCCCAAGGGGGGGCTAGTAGGACAGATACGCAGTATTTT.

J is TRBJ2-1 and V is TRBV21-1; the table assigns TRBD2, which was not confirmed against the DNA. TRBV21-1 corresponds to a pseudogene. The CDR3 is made up of 18 amino acids. The CDR3 region is CASSKVRPEGFPYNEQFF. Written as DNA, the CDR3 is TGTGCCAGCAGCAAAGTCAGACCTGAGGGTTTCCCCTACAATGAGCAGTTCTTC.

This clone was observed a single time. The V call is TRBV20-1, the J call TRBJ2-7; no definite D call. There are 10 residues in the CDR3. V was shortened by 5 bases and J by 7 bases, with 9 bases between the two germline ends. From germline, CDR1 is DFQATT and CDR2 SNEGSKA (reference sequence). The DNA of the CDR3 is TGCAGTGCTGGCCAAACGGAGCAGTACTTC. It encodes CSAGQTEQYF.